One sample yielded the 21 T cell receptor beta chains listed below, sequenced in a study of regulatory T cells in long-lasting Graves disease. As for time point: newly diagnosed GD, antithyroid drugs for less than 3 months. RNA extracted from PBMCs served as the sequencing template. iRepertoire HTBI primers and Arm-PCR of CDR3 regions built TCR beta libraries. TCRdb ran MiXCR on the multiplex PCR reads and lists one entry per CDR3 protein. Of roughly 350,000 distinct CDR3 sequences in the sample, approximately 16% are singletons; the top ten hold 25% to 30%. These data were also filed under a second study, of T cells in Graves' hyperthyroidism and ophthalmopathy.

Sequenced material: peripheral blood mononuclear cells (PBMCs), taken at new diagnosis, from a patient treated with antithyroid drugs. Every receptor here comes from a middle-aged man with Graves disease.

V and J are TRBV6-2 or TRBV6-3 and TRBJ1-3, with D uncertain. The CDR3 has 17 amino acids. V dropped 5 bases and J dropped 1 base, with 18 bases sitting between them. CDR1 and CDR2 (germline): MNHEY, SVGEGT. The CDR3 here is CASSEAAGGFSGNTIYF. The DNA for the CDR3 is TGTGCCAGCAGTGAAGCGGCGGGAGGTTTTTCTGGAAACACCATATATTTT.

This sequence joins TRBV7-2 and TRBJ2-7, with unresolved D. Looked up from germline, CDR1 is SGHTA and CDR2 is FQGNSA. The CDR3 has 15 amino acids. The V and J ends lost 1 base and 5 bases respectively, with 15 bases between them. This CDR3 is CASSLVVWSFHEQYF. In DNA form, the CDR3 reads TGTGCCAGCAGCTTAGTGGTCTGGAGCTTCCACGAGCAGTACTTC.

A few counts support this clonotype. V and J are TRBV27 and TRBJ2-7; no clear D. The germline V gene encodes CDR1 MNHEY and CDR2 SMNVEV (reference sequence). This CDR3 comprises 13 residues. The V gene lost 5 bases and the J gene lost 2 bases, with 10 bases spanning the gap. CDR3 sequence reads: CASSNRLAYEQYF. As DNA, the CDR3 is TGTGCCAGCAGTAACCGTCTGGCCTACGAGCAGTACTTC.

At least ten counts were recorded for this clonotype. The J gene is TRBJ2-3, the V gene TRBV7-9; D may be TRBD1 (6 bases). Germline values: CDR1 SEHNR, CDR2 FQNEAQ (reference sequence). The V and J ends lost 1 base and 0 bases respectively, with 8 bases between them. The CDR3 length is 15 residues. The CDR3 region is CASSLGTASTDTQYF. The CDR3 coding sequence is TGTGCCAGCAGCTTAGGGACAGCTAGCACAGATACGCAGTATTTT.

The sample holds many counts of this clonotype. The CDR3 reads CAISVNREESPLHF. CDR3 nucleotide sequence: TGTGCCATCAGTGTGAACAGGGAGGAGTCACCCCTCCACTTT. The V call is TRBV10-3, the J call TRBJ1-6; D is possibly TRBD1 (6 bases). The CDR3 is 14 amino acids. Germline lookup yields CDR1 ENHRY and CDR2 SYGVKD. V dropped 4 bases and J dropped 10 bases, with 14 bases sitting between them.

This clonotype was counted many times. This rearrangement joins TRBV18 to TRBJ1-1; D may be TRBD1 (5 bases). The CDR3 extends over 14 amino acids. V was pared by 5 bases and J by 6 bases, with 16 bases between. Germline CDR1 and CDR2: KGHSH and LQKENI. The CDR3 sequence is CASSDRGHLAEAFF. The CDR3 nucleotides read TGTGCCAGCTCAGATAGAGGACATCTCGCTGAAGCTTTCTTT.

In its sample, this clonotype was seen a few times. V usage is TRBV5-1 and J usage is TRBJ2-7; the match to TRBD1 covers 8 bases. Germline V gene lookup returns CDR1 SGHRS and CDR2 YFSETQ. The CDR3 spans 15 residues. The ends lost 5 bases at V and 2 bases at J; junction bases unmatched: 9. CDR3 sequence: CASSPRTGRTYEQYF. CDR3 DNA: TGCGCCAGCAGTCCTCGGACAGGGAGAACCTACGAGCAGTACTTC.

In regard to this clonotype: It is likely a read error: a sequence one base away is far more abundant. The CDR3 here is CASSPWSGEHEQFF. The CDR3 bases are TGTGCCAGCTCACCCTGGTCAGGGGAGCACGAGCAGTTCTTC. V is TRBV18 and J is TRBJ2-3, with D possibly TRBD1 on 6 matching bases. The DNA matches TRBJ2-1 better at its end, which makes the J call doubtful. CDR1 and CDR2 (germline): KGHSH, LQKENI. The CDR3 runs to 14 residues.

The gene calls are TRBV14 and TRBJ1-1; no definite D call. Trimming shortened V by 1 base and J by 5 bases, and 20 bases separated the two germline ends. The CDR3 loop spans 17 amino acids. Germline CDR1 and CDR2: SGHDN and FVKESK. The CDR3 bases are TGTGCCAGCAGCCAAGGGGGTAGGACCCTCGTAGGGACTGAAGCTTTCTTT. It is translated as CASSQGGRTLVGTEAFF.

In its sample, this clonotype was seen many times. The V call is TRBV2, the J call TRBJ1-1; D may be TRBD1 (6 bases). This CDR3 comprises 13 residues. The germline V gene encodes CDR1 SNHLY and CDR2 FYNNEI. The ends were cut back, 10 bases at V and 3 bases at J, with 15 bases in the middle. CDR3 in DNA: TGTGCCACCGGGGGGCGGTTTGACACTGAAGCTTTCTTT. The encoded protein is CATGGRFDTEAFF. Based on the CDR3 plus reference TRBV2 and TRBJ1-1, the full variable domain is EPEVTQTPSHQVTQMGQEVILRCVPISNHLYFYWYRQILGQKVEFLVSFYNNEISEKSEIFDDQFSVERPDGSNFTLKIRSTKLEDSAMYFCATGGRFDTEAFFGQGTRLTVV.

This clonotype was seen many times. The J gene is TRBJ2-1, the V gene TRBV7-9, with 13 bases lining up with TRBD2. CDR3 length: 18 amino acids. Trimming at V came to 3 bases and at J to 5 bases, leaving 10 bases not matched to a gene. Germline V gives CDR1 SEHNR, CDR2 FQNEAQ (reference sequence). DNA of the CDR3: TGTGCCAGCAGCTTCCCCCGCGCGGGACTAGCGGGGAACAATGAGCAGTTCTTC. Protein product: CASSFPRAGLAGNNEQFF.

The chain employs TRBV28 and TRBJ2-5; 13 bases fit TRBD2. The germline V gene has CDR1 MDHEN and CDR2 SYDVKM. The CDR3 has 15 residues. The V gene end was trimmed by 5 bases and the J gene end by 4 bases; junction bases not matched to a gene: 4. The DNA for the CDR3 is TGTGCCAGCAGTCATGGGACTAGCGGGGCAGAGACCCAGTACTTC. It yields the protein CASSHGTSGAETQYF.

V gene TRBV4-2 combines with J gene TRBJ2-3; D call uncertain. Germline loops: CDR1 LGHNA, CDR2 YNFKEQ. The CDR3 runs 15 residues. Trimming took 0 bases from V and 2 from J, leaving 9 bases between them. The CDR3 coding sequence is TGTGCCAGCAGCCAAGACCGGGCCCACACAGATACGCAGTATTTT. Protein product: CASSQDRAHTDTQYF.

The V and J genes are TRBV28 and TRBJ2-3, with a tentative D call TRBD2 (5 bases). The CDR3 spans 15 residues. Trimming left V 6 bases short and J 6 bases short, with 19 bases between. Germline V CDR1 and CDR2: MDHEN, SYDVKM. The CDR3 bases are TGTGCCAGCAGCCCAGACTTAGCGAGAGGGGATACGCAGTATTTT. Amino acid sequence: CASSPDLARGDTQYF.

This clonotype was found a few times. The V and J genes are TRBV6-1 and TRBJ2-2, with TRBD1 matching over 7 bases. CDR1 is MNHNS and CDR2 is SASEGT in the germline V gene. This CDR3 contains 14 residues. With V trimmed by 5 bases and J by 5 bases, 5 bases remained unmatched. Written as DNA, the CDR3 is TGTGCCAGCAGTCGAACAGGGGAGACCGGGGAGCTGTTTTTT. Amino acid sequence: CASSRTGETGELFF.

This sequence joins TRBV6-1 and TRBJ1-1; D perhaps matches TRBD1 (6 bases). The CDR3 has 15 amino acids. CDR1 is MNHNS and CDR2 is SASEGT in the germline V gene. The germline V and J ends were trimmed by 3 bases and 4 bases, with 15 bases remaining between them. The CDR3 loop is CASSDRGTLGTEAFF. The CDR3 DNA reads TGTGCCAGCAGTGACAGGGGTACCTTGGGCACTGAAGCTTTCTTT.

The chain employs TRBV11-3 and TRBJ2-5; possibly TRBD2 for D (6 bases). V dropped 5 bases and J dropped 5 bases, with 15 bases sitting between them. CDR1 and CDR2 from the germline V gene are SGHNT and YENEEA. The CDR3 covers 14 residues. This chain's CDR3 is CASSGGSAQETQYF. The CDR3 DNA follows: TGTGCCAGCAGCGGGGGGAGCGCTCAGGAGACCCAGTACTTC.

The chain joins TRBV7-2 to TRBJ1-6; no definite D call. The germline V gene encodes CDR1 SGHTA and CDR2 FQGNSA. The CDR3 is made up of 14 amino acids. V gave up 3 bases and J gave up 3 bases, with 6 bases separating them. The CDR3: CASSFRYYNSPLHF. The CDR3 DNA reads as TGTGCCAGCAGCTTCAGATACTATAATTCACCCCTCCACTTT.

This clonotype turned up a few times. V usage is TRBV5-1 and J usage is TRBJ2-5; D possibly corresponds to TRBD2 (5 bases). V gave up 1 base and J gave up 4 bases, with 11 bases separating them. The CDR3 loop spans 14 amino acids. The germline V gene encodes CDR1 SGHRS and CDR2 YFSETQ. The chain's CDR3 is CASSLLWGAETQYF. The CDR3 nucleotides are TGCGCCAGCAGCTTGTTATGGGGAGCAGAGACCCAGTACTTC.

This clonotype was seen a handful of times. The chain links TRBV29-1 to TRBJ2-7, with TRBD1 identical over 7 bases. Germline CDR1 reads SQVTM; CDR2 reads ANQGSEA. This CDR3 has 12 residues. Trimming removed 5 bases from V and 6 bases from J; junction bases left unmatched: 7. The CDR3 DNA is TGCAGCGTTCCGGGGACAGTGGTCGAGCAGTACTTC. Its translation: CSVPGTVVEQYF.

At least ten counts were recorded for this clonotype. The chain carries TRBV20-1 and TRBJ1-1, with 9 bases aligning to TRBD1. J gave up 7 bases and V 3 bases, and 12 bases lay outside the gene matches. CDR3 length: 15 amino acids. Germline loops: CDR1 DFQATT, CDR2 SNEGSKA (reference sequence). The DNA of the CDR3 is TGCAGTGCTAGTATGGGGGACAGGGTTTCGAGTGAAGCTTTCTTT. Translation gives CSASMGDRVSSEAFF.